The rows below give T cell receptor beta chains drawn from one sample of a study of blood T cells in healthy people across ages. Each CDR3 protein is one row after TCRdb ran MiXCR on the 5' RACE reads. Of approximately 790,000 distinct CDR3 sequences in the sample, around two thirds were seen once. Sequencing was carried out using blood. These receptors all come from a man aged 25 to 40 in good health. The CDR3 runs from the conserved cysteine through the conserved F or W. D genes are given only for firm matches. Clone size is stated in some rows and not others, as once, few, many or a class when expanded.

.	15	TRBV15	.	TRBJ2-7	TGTGCCACCAGCAATAGGGGGGCATTCTCCTACGAGCAGTACTTC	CATSNRGAFSYEQYF
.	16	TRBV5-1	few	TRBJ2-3	TGCGCCAGCAGCCGAGGGCGGGCGGGGAGCACAGATACGCAGTATTTT	CASSRGRAGSTDTQYF
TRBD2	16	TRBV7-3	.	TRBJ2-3	TGTGCCAGCAGCCGAGGTGACGCGGGGGACGGGAGTACGCAGTATTTT	CASSRGDAGDGSTQYF
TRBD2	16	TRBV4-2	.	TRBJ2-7	TGTGCCAGCAGCCAAGATCTGGGACTAGCGGGCCACGAGCAGTACTTC	CASSQDLGLAGHEQYF
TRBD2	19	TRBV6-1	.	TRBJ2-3	TGTGCCAGCAGTCGGCAGGGACTAGCGGGGCTGCCTAGCACAGATACGCAGTATTTT	CASSRQGLAGLPSTDTQYF
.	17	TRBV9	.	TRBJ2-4	TGTGCCAGCAGCGAGGGGGGGGGCAAGGGAGCCAAAAACATTCAGTACTTC	CASSEGGGKGAKNIQYF
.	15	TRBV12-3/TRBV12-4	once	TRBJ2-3	TGTGCCAGCAGTTTACGACAGGTGGACGCAGATACGCAGTATTTT	CASSLRQVDADTQYF
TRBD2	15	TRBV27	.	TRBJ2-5	TGTGCCAGCACCGGGGTAGCGGGGACCCAAGAGACCCAGTACTTC	CASTGVAGTQETQYF
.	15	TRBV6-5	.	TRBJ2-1	TGTGCCAGCAGTTACTCAACAGGCTCCTACAATGAGCAGTTCTTC	CASSYSTGSYNEQFF
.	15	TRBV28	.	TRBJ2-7	TGTGCCAGCAGCCCTCCGGGACGGCGGTCCTACGAGCAGTACTTC	CASSPPGRRSYEQYF
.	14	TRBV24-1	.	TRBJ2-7	TGTGCCACCAGTGACCCTGACAAGGGCCACGAGCAGTACTTC	CATSDPDKGHEQYF
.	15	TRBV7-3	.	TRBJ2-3	TGTGCCAGCAGTTCCGGACTATTGAGAGGAGATACGCAGTATTTT	CASSSGLLRGDTQYF
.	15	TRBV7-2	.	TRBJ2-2	TGTGCCAGCAGCTTAGGAACCCTAGACACCGGGGAGCTGTTTTTT	CASSLGTLDTGELFF
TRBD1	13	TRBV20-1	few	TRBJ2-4	TGCAGTGCGGACAGGGGGCGAGGAAACATTCAGTACTTC	CSADRGRGNIQYF
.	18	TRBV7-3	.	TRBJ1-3	TGTGCCAGCAGCCCCCTTAAGCTAACAGGGCCCTCTGGAAACACCATATATTTT	CASSPLKLTGPSGNTIYF
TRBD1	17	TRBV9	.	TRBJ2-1	TGTGCCAGCAGCGCGGCTCTCAGGGGGAGCTCCTACAATGAGCAGTTCTTC	CASSAALRGSSYNEQFF
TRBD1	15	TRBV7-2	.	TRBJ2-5	TGTGCCAGCAGCTTAGGGACAGGGGGGCTGGGTGAGCAGTACTTC	CASSLGTGGLGEQYF